This TCR beta chain stems from a study of T cells in Graves' hyperthyroidism and ophthalmopathy. There are 13 residues in the CDR3. Germline lookup yields CDR1 DFQATT and CDR2 SNEGSKA (reference sequence). V lost 5 bases and J 5 bases, leaving 15 bases between the germline ends. Whole-study results and caveats: Ophthalmopathy onset followed model prediction by a median around 6.6 months.

RNA transcripts provided the source from which TCR beta CDR3 regions were amplified. The study used the HTBI primer set for a first-round RT-PCR of the TCR CDR3. Each CDR3 protein gets one entry after TCRdb re-called the multiplex PCR reads with MiXCR. The sample yields 300,000 to 450,000 distinct CDR3 sequences, roughly 14% seen once. Recently diagnosed hyperthyroidism of less than 2 months' duration affected patients aged 18 to 65. The sample holds many counts of this clonotype. Its target is not known. The sample comprised blood. This TCR came from a woman aged 60-75 years with Graves' hyperthyroidism. This chain links TRBV20-1 with TRBJ2-5; the D is unclear. DNA for the CDR3: TGCAGTGCTCCCCCCCGTGCACGGGAGACCCAGTACTTC. Translated, it gives CSAPPRARETQYF.